This T cell receptor beta chain stems from a study of cytotoxic CD8 clonotypes in ibrutinib-treated CLL. Study summary: Partial response occurred in roughly 25 patients and complete response in 2; at median approximately 70 months, approximately 15 remained remitted and roughly twelve progressed. Response samples followed a median 12 months of treatment, range 6 to 36. Per sample, productive templates averaged 255,043 and productive rearrangements averaged around 100,000.

Of note for this clone: Antigen specificity is unknown.

Study conclusions and caveats: Treatment left the uncommon public clonotypes either contracted or stable in frequency.

Trimming left V 10 bases short and J 1 base short, with 16 bases between. Germline-derived CDR1 and CDR2 are MNHEY and SMNVEV (reference sequence). The CDR3 sequence is 14 residues long. Libraries were prepared by immunoSEQ multiplex PCR; TCRdb keeps only in-frame clonotypes and omits some of them. The sample includes more than 200,000 clones, roughly 74% of them seen just once. This chain connects TRBV27 to TRBJ1-2; D perhaps matches TRBD1 (6 bases). Sample: PBMCs, taken after 24 months of ibrutinib treatment. The source is a human donor with chronic lymphocytic leukemia. CDR3 residues: CANSLNRVNYGYTF. Here the CDR3 DNA reads TGTGCCAACTCCTTGAACAGGGTTAACTATGGCTACACCTTC.